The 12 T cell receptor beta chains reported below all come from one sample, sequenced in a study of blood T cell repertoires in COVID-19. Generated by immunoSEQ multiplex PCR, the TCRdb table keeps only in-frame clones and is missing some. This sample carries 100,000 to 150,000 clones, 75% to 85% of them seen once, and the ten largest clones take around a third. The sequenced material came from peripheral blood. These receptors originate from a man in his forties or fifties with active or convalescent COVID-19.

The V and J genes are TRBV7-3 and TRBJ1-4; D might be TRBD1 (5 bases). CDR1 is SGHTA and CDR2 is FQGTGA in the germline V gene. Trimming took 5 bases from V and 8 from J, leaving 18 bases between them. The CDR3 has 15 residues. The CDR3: CASSPRGIPGEKLFF. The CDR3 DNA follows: TGTGCCAGCAGCCCTCGGGGGATTCCGGGGGAAAAACTGTTTTTT. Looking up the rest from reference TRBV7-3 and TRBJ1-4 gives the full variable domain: GAGVSQTPSNKVTEKGKYVELRCDPISGHTALYWYRQSLGQGPEFLIYFQGTGAADDSGLPNDRFFAVRPEGSVSTLKIQRTERGDSAVYLCASSPRGIPGEKLFFGSGTQLSVL.

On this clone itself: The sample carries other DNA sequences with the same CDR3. The CDR3 here is CASSPAGNEQYF. The CDR3 DNA sequence: TGTGCCAGCAGCCCCGCCGGGAACGAGCAGTACTTC. The chain joins TRBV11-2 to TRBJ2-7; D may be TRBD2 (5 bases). The germline V and J ends were trimmed by 5 bases and 5 bases, with 10 bases remaining between them. This CDR3 has 12 residues. Germline loops: CDR1 SGHAT, CDR2 FQNNGV.

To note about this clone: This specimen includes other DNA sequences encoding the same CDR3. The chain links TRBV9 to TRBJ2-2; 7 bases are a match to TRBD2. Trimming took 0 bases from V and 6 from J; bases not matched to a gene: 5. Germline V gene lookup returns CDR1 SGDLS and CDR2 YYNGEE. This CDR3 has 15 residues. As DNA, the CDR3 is TGTGCCAGCAGCGTAGGGGAGGGCCCGCCCGGGGAGCTGTTTTTT. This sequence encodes CASSVGEGPPGELFF.

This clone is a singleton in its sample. The CDR3 DNA reads as TGCGCCAGCAGCTTGGATACGACAGGGAGGTCAGCTTTCTTT. It is translated as CASSLDTTGRSAFF. This chain links TRBV5-1 with TRBJ1-1, with 7 positions matching TRBD1. Germline CDR1 is SGHRS and CDR2 is YFSETQ. Trimming took 0 bases from V and 10 from J; bases not matched to a gene: 9. This CDR3 region has 14 residues.

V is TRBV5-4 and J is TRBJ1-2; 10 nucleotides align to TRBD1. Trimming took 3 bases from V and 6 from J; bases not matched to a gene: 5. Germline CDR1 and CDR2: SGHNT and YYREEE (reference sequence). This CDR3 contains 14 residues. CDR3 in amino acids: CASSYRDRGDGYTF. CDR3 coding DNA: TGTGCCAGCAGCTACCGGGACAGGGGCGATGGCTACACCTTC.

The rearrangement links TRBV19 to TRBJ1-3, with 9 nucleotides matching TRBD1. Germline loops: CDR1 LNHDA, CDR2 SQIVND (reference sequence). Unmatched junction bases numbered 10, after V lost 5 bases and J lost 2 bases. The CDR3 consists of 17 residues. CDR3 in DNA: TGTGCCAGTAGTCGACTTACAGGGGGCATTGCTGGAAACACCATATATTTT. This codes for CASSRLTGGIAGNTIYF.

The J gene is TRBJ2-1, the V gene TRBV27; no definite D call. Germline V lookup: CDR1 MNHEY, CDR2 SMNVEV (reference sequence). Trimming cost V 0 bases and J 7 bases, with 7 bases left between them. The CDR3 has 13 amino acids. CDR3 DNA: TGTGCCAGCAGTTTATCCGACTGGAATGAGCAGTTCTTC. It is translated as CASSLSDWNEQFF.

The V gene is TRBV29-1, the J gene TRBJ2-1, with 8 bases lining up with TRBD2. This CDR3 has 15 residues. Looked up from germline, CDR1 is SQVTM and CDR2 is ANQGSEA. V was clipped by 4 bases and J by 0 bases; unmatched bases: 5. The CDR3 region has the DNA TGCAGCGTTGTGCCGGGGACTAGCTCCTACAATGAGCAGTTCTTC. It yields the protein CSVVPGTSSYNEQFF.

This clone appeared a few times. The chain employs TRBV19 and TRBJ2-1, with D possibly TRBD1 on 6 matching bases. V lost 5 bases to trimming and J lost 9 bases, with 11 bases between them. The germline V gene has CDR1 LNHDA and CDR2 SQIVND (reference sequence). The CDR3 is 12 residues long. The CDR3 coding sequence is TGTGCCAGTAGTGCACAGGGCATTGAGCAGTTCTTC. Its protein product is CASSAQGIEQFF.

CDR3 sequence (DNA): TGTGCCAGCAGCGTAGGGGCAGCTCCCAATCAGCCCCAGCATTTT. Protein product: CASSVGAAPNQPQHF. This chain uses TRBV9 with TRBJ1-5; D not resolved. V was trimmed by 0 bases and J by 3 bases, leaving 10 bases between them. The CDR3 contains 15 residues. Germline CDR1 and CDR2: SGDLS and YYNGEE.

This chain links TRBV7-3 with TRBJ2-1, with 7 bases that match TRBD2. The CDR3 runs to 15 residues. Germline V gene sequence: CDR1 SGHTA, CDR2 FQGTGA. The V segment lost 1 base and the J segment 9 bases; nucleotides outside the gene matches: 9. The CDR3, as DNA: TGTGCCAGCAGCTTAAAACCTAGCGGCCAAGGTGAGCAGTTCTTC. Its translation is CASSLKPSGQGEQFF.

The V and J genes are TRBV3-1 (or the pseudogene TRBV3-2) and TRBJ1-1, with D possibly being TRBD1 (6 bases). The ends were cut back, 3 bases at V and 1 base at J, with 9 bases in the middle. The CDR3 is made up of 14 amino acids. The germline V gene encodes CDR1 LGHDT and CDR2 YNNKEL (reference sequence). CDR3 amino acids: CASSHPGANTEAFF. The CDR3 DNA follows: TGTGCCAGCAGCCACCCAGGGGCGAACACTGAAGCTTTCTTT.